This record covers a single T cell receptor beta chain. The sample contains more than one DNA sequence encoding this CDR3. These data come from a study of blood T cell repertoires in COVID-19. Profiled with immunoSEQ multiplex PCR; TCRdb holds only in-frame clones, not every one. Of some 220,000 clones listed, 65% to 85% are singletons. The CDR3 extends over 16 amino acids. The germline CDR1 and CDR2 sequences are MDHEN and SYDVKM. V was pared by 3 bases and J by 3 bases, with 14 bases between. This sequence joins TRBV28 and TRBJ2-2; D may be TRBD1 (5 bases). The receptor was isolated from a woman in her sixties or seventies with acute or convalescent COVID-19. Sequences were obtained from peripheral blood. The CDR3 loop reads CASSFRQGWYTGELFF. DNA of the CDR3: TGTGCCAGCAGTTTCAGGCAGGGTTGGTACACCGGGGAGCTGTTTTTT.